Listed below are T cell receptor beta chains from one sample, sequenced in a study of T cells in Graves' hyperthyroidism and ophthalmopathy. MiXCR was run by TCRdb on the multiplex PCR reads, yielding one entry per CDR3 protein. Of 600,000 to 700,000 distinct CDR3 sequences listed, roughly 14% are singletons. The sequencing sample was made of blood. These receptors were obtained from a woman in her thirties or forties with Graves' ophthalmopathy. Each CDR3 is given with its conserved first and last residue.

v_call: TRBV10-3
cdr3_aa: CAISGFSREGTQYF

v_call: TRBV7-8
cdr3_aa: CAVGQAGQGNTGELFF

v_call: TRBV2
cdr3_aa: CTSSGGTGLETQYF

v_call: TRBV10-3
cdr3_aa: CAITPGLSYEQYF

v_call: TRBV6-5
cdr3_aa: CASSYPIDRVAYEQYF

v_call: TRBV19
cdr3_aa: CASTYGNQPQHF

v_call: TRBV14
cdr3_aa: CASSQVWGSYEQYF

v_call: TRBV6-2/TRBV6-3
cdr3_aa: CASSYPEAYRASYEQYF

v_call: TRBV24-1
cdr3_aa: CATSDATGYEQYF

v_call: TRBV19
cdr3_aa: CASSTRTGIAGELFF

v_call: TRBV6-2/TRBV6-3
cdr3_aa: CASSYPLPNTEAFF

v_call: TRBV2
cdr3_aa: CASSEMEAGTGDSTEAFF

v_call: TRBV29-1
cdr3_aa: CSVGGISDTGELFF

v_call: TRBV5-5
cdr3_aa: CASSLRVAGAYEQYF

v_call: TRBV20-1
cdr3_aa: CSARDWTELWLHGYTF

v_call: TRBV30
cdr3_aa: CAWSEGTLAKNIQYF

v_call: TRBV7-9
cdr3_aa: CASSPWDSGSYEQYF

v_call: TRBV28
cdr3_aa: CASKAGMNTEAFF

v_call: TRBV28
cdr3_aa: CASSPLRLWAVNTEAFF

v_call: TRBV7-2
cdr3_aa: CAPRVGAPYEQYF

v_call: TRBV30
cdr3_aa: CAWNDRGTDGYTF

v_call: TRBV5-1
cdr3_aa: CASTSGSTGELFF

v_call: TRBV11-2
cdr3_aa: CAGSLTVQETQYF

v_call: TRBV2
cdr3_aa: CASSEQAYGYTF

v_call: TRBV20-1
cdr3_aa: CSARHPSGRGTYERYF

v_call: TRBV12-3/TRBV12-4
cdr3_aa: CASSQTDSNQPQHF

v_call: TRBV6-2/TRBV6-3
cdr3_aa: CASGDLAGGSYEQYF

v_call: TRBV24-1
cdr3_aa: CATSEGGRGYEQYF

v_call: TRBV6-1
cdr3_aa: CATTAPSYEQYF

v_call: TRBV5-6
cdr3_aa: CASSARGRAAGELFF

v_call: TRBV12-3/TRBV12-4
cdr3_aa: CASSLARGGLLDTEAFF

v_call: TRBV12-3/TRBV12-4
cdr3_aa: CASSLDPGNYGYTF

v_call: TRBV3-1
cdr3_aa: CASSQGALGTEAFF

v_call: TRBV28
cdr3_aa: CASSREIGGINQPQHF

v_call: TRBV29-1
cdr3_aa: CSVEGTETSRTEAFF

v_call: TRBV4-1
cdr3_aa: CASSKPGGDEAFF

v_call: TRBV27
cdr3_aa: CASSLLQGAGVADTQYF

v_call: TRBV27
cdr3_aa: CASSLVSTDTQYF

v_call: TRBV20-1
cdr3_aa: CSARLRGTEAFF

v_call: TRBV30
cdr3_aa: CAWGGQGLRNQPQHF

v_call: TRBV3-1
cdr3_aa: CASSQDWSGGAFF

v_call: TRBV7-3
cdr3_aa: CASSLKGADSYEQYF

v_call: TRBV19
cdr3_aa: CASETGRGQGVYEQYF

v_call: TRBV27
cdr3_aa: CASSLSPGGIDTQYF

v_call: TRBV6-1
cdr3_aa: CASSVYLQGVGAKNIQYF

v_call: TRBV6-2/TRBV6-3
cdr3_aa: CASSYISNQPQHF

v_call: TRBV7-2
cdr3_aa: CASSLRVNEQYF

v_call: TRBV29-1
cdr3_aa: CSVDGDGANVLTF

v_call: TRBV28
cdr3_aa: CASRSQGAEAFF

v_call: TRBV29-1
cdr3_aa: CSGLGEQAFF

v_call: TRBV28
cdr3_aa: CASSVQGAKNTEAFF

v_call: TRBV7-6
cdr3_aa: CASIPDSGGPEAFF